Shown below are 11 T cell receptor beta chains from a single sample sequenced in a study of T cell responses to AZD1222 COVID-19 vaccine. Libraries were prepared by immunoSEQ multiplex PCR; TCRdb keeps only in-frame clonotypes and omits some of them. The sample lists under 200,000 clones; about 94% were seen once. Material: peripheral blood, obtained on day 0 of AZD1222 vaccination. The receptors here all came from an adult in good health.

The chain combines TRBV7-9 with TRBJ1-6; possible D gene TRBD1, 5 bases. V was cut by 4 bases and J by 6 bases, with 16 bases left in between. Germline V lookup: CDR1 SEHNR, CDR2 FQNEAQ (reference sequence). The CDR3 runs 16 residues. CDR3 sequence reads: CASSSPWGGSNSPLHF. The CDR3 nucleotides are TGTGCCAGCAGCTCGCCATGGGGGGGGAGTAATTCACCCCTCCACTTT.

This chain uses TRBV9 with TRBJ1-2; maybe TRBD1 (5 bases). The CDR3 is 13 amino acids. Trimming shortened V by 2 bases and J by 4 bases, and 9 bases separated the two germline ends. Germline lookup yields CDR1 SGDLS and CDR2 YYNGEE. CDR3 in amino acids: CASSVGGVYGYTF. The DNA for the CDR3 is TGTGCCAGCAGCGTCGGGGGAGTCTATGGCTACACCTTC. Using reference TRBV9 and TRBJ1-2 for the parts outside the CDR3, the full variable domain is DSGVTQTPKHLITATGQRVTLRCSPRSGDLSVYWYQQSLDQGLQFLIQYYNGEERAKGNILERFSAQQFPDLHSELNLSSLELGDSALYFCASSVGGVYGYTFGSGTRLTVV.

V gene TRBV3-1 (or the pseudogene TRBV3-2) combines with J gene TRBJ2-6; D may be TRBD2 (5 bases). Germline V gene lookup returns CDR1 LGHDT and CDR2 YNNKEL (reference sequence). The CDR3 is 14 amino acids. With 3 bases removed from V and 4 bases from J, the gap between germline ends came to 7 bases. The CDR3 region has the DNA TGTGCCAGCAGCCACAGCGGCGGGGCCAACGTCCTGACTTTC. Its translation: CASSHSGGANVLTF.

This clone was counted a few times. The chain links TRBV5-6 to TRBJ2-5, with a possible D match to TRBD1 (5 bases). CDR1 SGHDT and CDR2 YYEEEE come from the germline V gene. This CDR3 comprises 14 residues. Trimming shortened V by 2 bases and J by 2 bases, and 10 bases separated the two germline ends. CDR3 sequence: CASSFPGQQETQYF. CDR3 DNA sequence: TGTGCCAGCAGCTTCCCAGGGCAGCAAGAGACCCAGTACTTC.

This rearrangement joins TRBV18 to TRBJ2-3, with TRBD2 matching over 10 bases. Germline V CDR1 and CDR2: KGHSH, LQKENI. The CDR3 covers 16 residues. J gave up 2 bases and V 0 bases, and 2 bases lay outside the gene matches. The CDR3: CASSPPGLAPTDTQYF. In DNA form, the CDR3 reads TGTGCCAGCTCACCACCGGGACTAGCGCCCACAGATACGCAGTATTTT.

The J gene is TRBJ2-7, the V gene TRBV27; D gene ambiguous. V was trimmed by 7 bases and J by 0 bases, leaving 7 bases between them. Looked up from germline, CDR1 is MNHEY and CDR2 is SMNVEV (reference sequence). The CDR3 spans 12 residues. The CDR3 loop reads CASKGSSYEQYF. The CDR3 nucleotides read TGTGCCAGCAAGGGATCCTCCTACGAGCAGTACTTC.

The genes are TRBV11-2 and TRBJ1-6; D might be TRBD1 (5 bases). Trimming cost V 0 bases and J 10 bases, with 10 bases left between them. This CDR3 has 14 amino acids. Germline assignment: CDR1 SGHAT and CDR2 FQNNGV. The chain's CDR3 is CASSLEQGVSPLHF. CDR3 nucleotide sequence: TGTGCCAGCAGCTTAGAGCAGGGAGTCTCACCCCTCCACTTT.

This chain links TRBV28 with TRBJ2-1, with D possibly matching TRBD2 (6 bases). V was shortened by 4 bases and J by 7 bases, with 23 bases between the two germline ends. Per the germline V gene, CDR1 is MDHEN and CDR2 is SYDVKM. This CDR3 contains 17 residues. CDR3 in amino acids: CASSSNRKGSGGNEQFF. In nucleotides, the CDR3 is TGTGCCAGCAGTTCCAACCGAAAGGGCTCCGGAGGGAATGAGCAGTTCTTC. Drawing the rest from reference TRBV28 and TRBJ2-1, the complete variable domain is DVKVTQSSRYLVKRTGEKVFLECVQDMDHENMFWYRQDPGLGLRLIYFSYDVKMKEKGDIPEGYSVSREKKERFSLILESASTNQTSMYLCASSSNRKGSGGNEQFFGPGTRLTVL.

The CDR3 DNA sequence: TGTGCCATCAGCGAAGGACAGGGGAATTCACCCCTCCACTTT. Translating it yields CAISEGQGNSPLHF. V usage is TRBV10-3 and J usage is TRBJ1-6, with TRBD1 matching over 9 bases. The J segment lost 7 bases and the V segment lost 6 bases, leaving 4 bases of the junction unmatched. This CDR3 contains 14 residues. Per germline, CDR1 ENHRY and CDR2 SYGVKD.

V usage is TRBV28 and J usage is TRBJ1-6, with D uncertain. This CDR3 has 12 residues. The V gene's germline CDR1 is MDHEN and CDR2 SYDVKM. Between the trimmed V and J ends, which lost 4 bases and 7 bases, there was a span of 5 bases. The CDR3 protein is CASSYPNSPLHF. CDR3 in DNA: TGTGCCAGCAGTTATCCGAATTCACCCCTCCACTTT.

J is TRBJ2-7 and V is TRBV5-1; TRBD1 aligns across 7 bases. Germline lookup yields CDR1 SGHRS and CDR2 YFSETQ. The CDR3 is made up of 15 amino acids. V trimming: 0 bases; J trimming: 4 bases; junction bases outside the gene matches: 7. The DNA for the CDR3 is TGCGCCAGCAGCTTGGCCTCGACAGGGTATTACGAGCAGTACTTC. Translated: CASSLASTGYYEQYF.